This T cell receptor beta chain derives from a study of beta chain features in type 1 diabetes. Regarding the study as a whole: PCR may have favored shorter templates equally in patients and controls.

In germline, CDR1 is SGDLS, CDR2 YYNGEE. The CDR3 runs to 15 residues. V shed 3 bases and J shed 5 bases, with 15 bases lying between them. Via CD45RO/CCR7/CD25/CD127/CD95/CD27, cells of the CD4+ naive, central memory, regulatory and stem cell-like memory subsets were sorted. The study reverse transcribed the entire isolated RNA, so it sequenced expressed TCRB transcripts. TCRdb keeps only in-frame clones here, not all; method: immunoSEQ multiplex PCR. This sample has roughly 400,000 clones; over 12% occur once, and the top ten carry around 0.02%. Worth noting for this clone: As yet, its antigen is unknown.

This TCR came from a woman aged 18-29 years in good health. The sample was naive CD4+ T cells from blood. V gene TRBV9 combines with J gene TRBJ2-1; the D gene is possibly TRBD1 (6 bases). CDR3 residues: CASSATGLIDNEQFF. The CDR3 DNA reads TGTGCCAGCAGCGCGACAGGTCTCATCGACAATGAGCAGTTCTTC.